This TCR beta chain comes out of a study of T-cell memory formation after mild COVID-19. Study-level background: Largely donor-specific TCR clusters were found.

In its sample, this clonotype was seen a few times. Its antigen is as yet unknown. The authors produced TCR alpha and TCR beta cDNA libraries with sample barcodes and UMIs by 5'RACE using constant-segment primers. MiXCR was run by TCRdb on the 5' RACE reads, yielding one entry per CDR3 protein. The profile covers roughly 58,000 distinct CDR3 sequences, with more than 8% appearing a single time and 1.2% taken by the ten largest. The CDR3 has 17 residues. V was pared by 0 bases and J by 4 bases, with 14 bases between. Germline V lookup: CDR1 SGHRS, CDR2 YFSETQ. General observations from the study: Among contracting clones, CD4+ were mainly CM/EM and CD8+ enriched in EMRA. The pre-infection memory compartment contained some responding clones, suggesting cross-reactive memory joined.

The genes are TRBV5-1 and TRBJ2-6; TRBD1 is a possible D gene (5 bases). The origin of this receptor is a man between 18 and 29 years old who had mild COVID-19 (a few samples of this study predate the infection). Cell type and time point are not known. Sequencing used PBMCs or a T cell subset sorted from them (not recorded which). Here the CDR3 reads CASSLGDGHPGANVLTF. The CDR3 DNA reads TGCGCCAGCAGCTTGGGGGATGGACACCCCGGGGCCAACGTCCTGACTTTC.